The 10 T cell receptor beta chains presented below share a single source sample, sequenced in a study of blood T cell repertoires in COVID-19. The table came from immunoSEQ multiplex PCR; TCRdb's copy has only in-frame clones and leaves some out. The sample carries 99,000 or so clones, about 85% recorded once. The sequenced sample was peripheral blood. The receptors originated from a man over 45 with acute or convalescent COVID-19.

This chain uses TRBV5-4 with TRBJ1-2, with 9 positions matching TRBD1. The germline CDR1 and CDR2 sequences are SGHNT and YYREEE (reference sequence). This CDR3 comprises 15 residues. V was clipped by 7 bases and J by 7 bases; unmatched bases: 14. Written as DNA, the CDR3 is TGTGCCAGCCACCACCGGGACAGGGATCTTAGTGGCTACACCTTC. Encoded protein: CASHHRDRDLSGYTF. Variable domain in full (rest from reference TRBV5-4 and TRBJ1-2): ETGVTQSPTHLIKTRGQQVTLRCSSQSGHNTVSWYQQALGQGPQFIFQYYREEENGRGNFPPRFSGLQFPNYSSELNVNALELDDSALYLCASHHRDRDLSGYTFGSGTRLTVV.

The chain couples TRBV5-4 to TRBJ2-1, with 8 nucleotides matching TRBD2. The ends lost 1 base at V and 9 bases at J; junction bases unmatched: 15. Germline CDR1 and CDR2: SGHNT and YYREEE (reference sequence). The CDR3 consists of 17 residues. The CDR3 region is CASSLTSGIPPGGEQFF. Written as DNA, the CDR3 is TGTGCCAGCAGCTTGACTAGCGGAATACCTCCGGGGGGTGAGCAGTTCTTC. The whole variable domain, filled in from reference TRBV5-4 and TRBJ2-1, reads ETGVTQSPTHLIKTRGQQVTLRCSSQSGHNTVSWYQQALGQGPQFIFQYYREEENGRGNFPPRFSGLQFPNYSSELNVNALELDDSALYLCASSLTSGIPPGGEQFFGPGTRLTVL.

This clone was picked up one time. This sequence joins TRBV5-4 and TRBJ2-7; 7 bases map to TRBD2. J was trimmed by 7 bases and V by 3 bases; bases with no gene match: 4. This CDR3 spans 12 amino acids. Germline V gene lookup returns CDR1 SGHNT and CDR2 YYREEE (reference sequence). DNA of the CDR3: TGTGCCAGCAGCTCGGGACTAAGTGAGCAGTACTTC. Its translation: CASSSGLSEQYF.

This clone was recorded only once. The rearrangement joins TRBV19 to TRBJ2-1; a weak D match, TRBD2 (5 bases). V was clipped by 0 bases and J by 4 bases, with 10 bases between them. Germline assignment: CDR1 LNHDA and CDR2 SQIVND (reference sequence). The CDR3 runs 15 residues. The DNA of the CDR3 is TGTGCCAGTAGTATAGAGATAGCGATATACAATGAGCAGTTCTTC. This translates into CASSIEIAIYNEQFF.

The chain joins TRBV5-6 to TRBJ2-1; D ambiguous. Trimming removed 0 bases from V and 7 bases from J, with 8 bases in between. The CDR3 is 13 residues long. Germline V gene data show CDR1 as SGHDT and CDR2 as YYEEEE. CDR3 nucleotides: TGTGCCAGCAGCTTGGCCCTCGGGAATGAGCAGTTCTTC. Translating gives CASSLALGNEQFF. The complete variable domain, with remaining parts taken from reference TRBV5-6 and TRBJ2-1, reads DAGVTQSPTHLIKTRGQQVTLRCSPKSGHDTVSWYQQALGQGPQFIFQYYEEEERQRGNFPDRFSGHQFPNYSSELNVNALLLGDSALYLCASSLALGNEQFFGPGTRLTVL.

This clone appeared a single time. The chain combines TRBV6-1 with TRBJ2-1; no reliable D call. The CDR3 is made up of 15 amino acids. In germline, CDR1 is MNHNS, CDR2 SASEGT. V lost 0 bases to trimming and J lost 6 bases, with 12 bases between them. As DNA, the CDR3 is TGTGCCAGCAGTGAAGCTGGATACTCGGGCAATGAGCAGTTCTTC. Residues: CASSEAGYSGNEQFF.

This clone was detected a few times. V usage is TRBV5-1 and J usage is TRBJ1-4, with 8 bases lining up with TRBD1. The CDR3 has 14 amino acids. CDR1 and CDR2 (germline): SGHRS, YFSETQ. Trimming took 4 bases from V and 6 from J; bases not matched to a gene: 5. This CDR3 is CASSTDRGHEKLFF. CDR3 coding DNA: TGCGCCAGCAGCACCGACAGGGGACATGAAAAACTGTTTTTT.

The V gene is TRBV6-4, the J gene TRBJ2-1; 7 bases map to TRBD2. Germline loops: CDR1 MRHNA, CDR2 SNTAGT. V lost 2 bases, J lost 10 bases, and 8 bases stayed unmatched. This CDR3 spans 14 amino acids. Written as DNA, the CDR3 is TGTGCCAGCAGTGACCAGCTTGGGGGGGGAGAGCAGTTCTTC. Protein product: CASSDQLGGGEQFF.

The chain is built from TRBV7-6 and TRBJ1-4; 7 bases line up with TRBD1. CDR3 length equals 16 residues. Germline loops: CDR1 SGHVS, CDR2 FNYEAQ. Germline trimming cut 5 bases from V and 6 bases from J; bases unmatched to any gene: 12. The CDR3 loop is CASSPLGRGRDEKLFF. CDR3 nucleotide sequence: TGTGCCAGCAGCCCACTCGGTAGGGGGCGCGATGAAAAACTGTTTTTT. The entire variable domain, with the rest obtained from reference TRBV7-6 and TRBJ1-4, is as follows: GAGVSQSPRYKVTKRGQDVALRCDPISGHVSLYWYRQALGQGPEFLTYFNYEAQQDKSGLPNDRFSAERPEGSISTLTIQRTEQRDSAMYRCASSPLGRGRDEKLFFGSGTQLSVL.

This clone has just one count. The gene calls are TRBV14 and TRBJ1-3; D may be TRBD1 (6 bases). V lost 4 bases to trimming and J lost 5 bases, with 12 bases between them. CDR3 length equals 14 residues. Looked up from germline, CDR1 is SGHDN and CDR2 is FVKESK. The CDR3 is CASSPDRSRNTIYF. DNA of the CDR3: TGTGCCAGCAGCCCCGACAGGTCACGAAACACCATATATTTT.